These T cell receptor beta chains were read from a single sample in a study of CD8 T cells in Susac syndrome. TCRdb independently ran MiXCR on the immunoSEQ multiplex PCR reads; one entry per CDR3 protein. This sample has a few hundred thousand distinct CDR3 sequences, with more than 80% found just once. The specimen was CD8+ T cells from PBMCs. The receptor set was obtained from a human donor with multiple sclerosis. The CDR3 runs from the conserved cysteine through the conserved F or W. A D gene is named only where the DNA matches it firmly. Size is omitted from some rows. Given values are once, few, many or a class for expanded clones.

D gene: -
clone size: -
V gene: TRBV5-1
J gene: TRBJ1-2
CDR3 DNA: TGCGCCAGCAGCTTGGGATGGGAGACTAACTATGGCTACACCTTC
CDR3 protein: CASSLGWETNYGYTF

D gene: -
clone size: -
V gene: TRBV24-1
J gene: TRBJ1-4
CDR3 DNA: TGTGCCTCCTACTCGGGGGAACTGTTTTTT
CDR3 protein: CASYSGELFF

D gene: -
clone size: -
V gene: TRBV3-1
J gene: TRBJ1-5
CDR3 DNA: TGTGCCAGCAGCCCCACGCAACGGGGGTTAAATCAGCCCCAGCATTTT
CDR3 protein: CASSPTQRGLNQPQHF

D gene: TRBD1
clone size: -
V gene: TRBV7-9
J gene: TRBJ2-3
CDR3 DNA: TGTGCCAGCAGCACTATCTCCGGGACAGGGTTGGATACGCAGTATTTT
CDR3 protein: CASSTISGTGLDTQYF

D gene: -
clone size: once
V gene: TRBV27
J gene: TRBJ2-7
CDR3 DNA: TGTGCCAGCAGTTTAGTTGGGGGGTATAGCTCCTACGAGCAGTACTTC
CDR3 protein: CASSLVGGYSSYEQYF

D gene: -
clone size: -
V gene: TRBV6-1
J gene: TRBJ2-2
CDR3 DNA: TGTGCCAGCAGTGCCCACGGCAGAGGGGGTTTTTTCGCCGGGGAGCTGTTTTTT
CDR3 protein: CASSAHGRGGFFAGELFF

D gene: TRBD1
clone size: -
V gene: TRBV6-6
J gene: TRBJ2-7
CDR3 DNA: TGTGCCAGCACCCCCCCACCCGGGACAGGGATTAACGAGCAGTACTTC
CDR3 protein: CASTPPPGTGINEQYF

D gene: -
clone size: -
V gene: TRBV19
J gene: TRBJ2-1
CDR3 DNA: TGTGCCAGTAGTTTATGGAGCTACAATGAGCAGTTCTTC
CDR3 protein: CASSLWSYNEQFF

D gene: -
clone size: -
V gene: TRBV2
J gene: TRBJ1-2
CDR3 DNA: TGTGCCAGCAGTGACCCTTCGGCCGGGGCAGGGAAGGGCTATGGCTACACCTTC
CDR3 protein: CASSDPSAGAGKGYGYTF

D gene: TRBD1
clone size: -
V gene: TRBV7-9
J gene: TRBJ1-2
CDR3 DNA: TGTGCCAGCAGCTTAGGACAGGGGATTATCTATGGCTACACCTTC
CDR3 protein: CASSLGQGIIYGYTF

D gene: TRBD1
clone size: once
V gene: TRBV18
J gene: TRBJ1-2
CDR3 DNA: TGTGCCAGCTCACCAACGGGACAGAGGGACTTCGAGGGGAATTGGGGCTACACCTTC
CDR3 protein: CASSPTGQRDFEGNWGYTF

D gene: -
clone size: -
V gene: TRBV19
J gene: TRBJ2-1
CDR3 DNA: TGTGCCAGTAGTATTAGGGGCGGAGGCTCCTACAATGAGCAGTTCTTC
CDR3 protein: CASSIRGGGSYNEQFF

D gene: -
clone size: few
V gene: TRBV28
J gene: TRBJ1-4
CDR3 DNA: TGTGCCAGCAGTTCCCCTAATGAAAAACTGTTTTTT
CDR3 protein: CASSSPNEKLFF

D gene: -
clone size: -
V gene: TRBV5-8
J gene: TRBJ1-1
CDR3 DNA: TGTGCCAGCAGCGTTGCGAGGACTGAAGCTTTCTTT
CDR3 protein: CASSVARTEAFF

D gene: -
clone size: -
V gene: TRBV20-1
J gene: TRBJ2-1
CDR3 DNA: TGCAGTGCTAGAGGACAGGCAATTATCAATGAGCAGTTCTTC
CDR3 protein: CSARGQAIINEQFF

D gene: TRBD2
clone size: -
V gene: TRBV3-1
J gene: TRBJ2-1
CDR3 DNA: TGTGCCAGCAGCCAGGGACTAGCGGGGGAGTTCTTC
CDR3 protein: CASSQGLAGEFF

D gene: -
clone size: -
V gene: TRBV28
J gene: TRBJ1-4
CDR3 DNA: TGTGCCAGCAGGTTTAGGGGTATACGGCGTGAAAAACTGTTTTTT
CDR3 protein: CASRFRGIRREKLFF

D gene: TRBD1
clone size: -
V gene: TRBV29-1
J gene: TRBJ1-2
CDR3 DNA: TGCAGCGTTGGCGGGGACAGGGGAGTCTATGGCTACACCTTC
CDR3 protein: CSVGGDRGVYGYTF

D gene: -
clone size: -
V gene: TRBV27
J gene: TRBJ1-2
CDR3 DNA: TGTGCCAGCAGTTTACCGGGGGGCTATGGCTACACCTTC
CDR3 protein: CASSLPGGYGYTF

D gene: TRBD2
clone size: -
V gene: TRBV27
J gene: TRBJ2-7
CDR3 DNA: TGTGCCAGCCGCCCGGGAGGGAGCTCCTACGAGCAGTACTTC
CDR3 protein: CASRPGGSSYEQYF

D gene: -
clone size: few
V gene: TRBV4-1
J gene: TRBJ1-1
CDR3 DNA: TGCGCCAGCAGCCAAGGTTCTGAAGCTTTCTTT
CDR3 protein: CASSQGSEAFF

D gene: TRBD1
clone size: once
V gene: TRBV30
J gene: TRBJ2-7
CDR3 DNA: TGTGCCTGGAGTGTAATAGGGGGCGGCGAGCAGTACTTC
CDR3 protein: CAWSVIGGGEQYF

D gene: -
clone size: many
V gene: TRBV7-9
J gene: TRBJ1-2
CDR3 DNA: TGTGCCAGCAGCTTAGCACCGGCCAGCCTAGACTATGGCTACACCTTC
CDR3 protein: CASSLAPASLDYGYTF

D gene: -
clone size: -
V gene: TRBV7-7
J gene: TRBJ2-7
CDR3 DNA: TGTGCCAGCAGCTCACGTGCCGGCTCCTACGAGCAGTACTTC
CDR3 protein: CASSSRAGSYEQYF

D gene: -
clone size: -
V gene: TRBV12-3/TRBV12-4
J gene: TRBJ1-5
CDR3 DNA: TGTGCCAGCAGTCGAAACAATCAGCCCCAGCATTTT
CDR3 protein: CASSRNNQPQHF

D gene: TRBD1
clone size: once
V gene: TRBV4-1
J gene: TRBJ1-1
CDR3 DNA: TGCGCCAGCAGCCTACCACAGGGGAGTGAAGCTTTCTTT
CDR3 protein: CASSLPQGSEAFF

D gene: -
clone size: few
V gene: TRBV2
J gene: TRBJ2-7
CDR3 DNA: TGTGCCAGCAGTCCCGCCCCCTACGAGCAGTACTTC
CDR3 protein: CASSPAPYEQYF

D gene: -
clone size: few
V gene: TRBV29-1
J gene: TRBJ2-7
CDR3 DNA: TGCAGCGTTGAGGACGGAACCTACGAGCAGTACTTC
CDR3 protein: CSVEDGTYEQYF

D gene: -
clone size: -
V gene: TRBV4-1
J gene: TRBJ1-4
CDR3 DNA: TGCGCCAGCAGCCAAGGCAGGGAGGCTAATGAAAAACTGTTTTTT
CDR3 protein: CASSQGREANEKLFF

D gene: -
clone size: -
V gene: TRBV7-9
J gene: TRBJ2-1
CDR3 DNA: TGTGCCAGCAGCAGAGCGGGTGCCTACAATGAGCAGTTCTTC
CDR3 protein: CASSRAGAYNEQFF

D gene: -
clone size: -
V gene: TRBV5-4
J gene: TRBJ1-2
CDR3 DNA: TGTGCCGCGGGGGATGGCTACACCTTC
CDR3 protein: CAAGDGYTF

D gene: TRBD1
clone size: -
V gene: TRBV27
J gene: TRBJ1-1
CDR3 DNA: TGTGCCAGCAGCAGACAGGGATTTGAAGCTTTCTTT
CDR3 protein: CASSRQGFEAFF